These 26 T cell receptor beta chains originate from one sample sequenced in a study of T-cell memory formation after mild COVID-19. TCRdb processed the 5' RACE reads anew with MiXCR; each CDR3 protein has one entry. Of about 320,000 distinct CDR3 sequences in the sample, over 11% were seen once. The sequencing sample was made of PBMCs or a T cell subset sorted from them (not recorded which). The receptors derive from a man aged 18 to 29 who had mild COVID-19 (a few samples of this study predate the infection). Cell type and time point are not known.

The chain uses TRBV24-1 and TRBJ2-3; 9 bases agree with TRBD1. J gave up 9 bases and V 3 bases, and 6 bases lay outside the gene matches. Germline V lookup: CDR1 KGHDR, CDR2 SFDVKD. The CDR3 consists of 14 residues. The CDR3: CATSDGDRVRTQYF. The CDR3 DNA reads TGTGCCACCAGTGATGGGGACAGGGTCAGGACGCAGTATTTT.

The chain couples TRBV7-2 to TRBJ2-7; D might be TRBD1 (6 bases). This CDR3 region has 12 residues. V lost 4 bases and J lost 7, with 11 bases in between. Germline V gene sequence: CDR1 SGHTA, CDR2 FQGNSA. The CDR3 here is CASSSTGQEQYV. As DNA, the CDR3 is TGTGCCAGCAGCTCGACAGGACAGGAGCAGTACGTC.

This clonotype was found a few times. This chain uses TRBV7-9 with TRBJ2-5, with 8 nucleotides matching TRBD2. Germline V gives CDR1 SEHNR, CDR2 FQNEAQ (reference sequence). The CDR3 totals 17 residues. With V trimmed by 5 bases and J by 2 bases, 13 bases remained unmatched. CDR3 nucleotides: TGTGCCAGCAGCCCCTTAAGGGTCGCGGGGGGACAAGAGACCCAGTACTTC. Translating gives CASSPLRVAGGQETQYF. The full variable domain, completed using reference TRBV7-9 and TRBJ2-5, is DTGVSQNPRHKITKRGQNVTFRCDPISEHNRLYWYRQTLGQGPEFLTYFQNEAQLEKSRLLSDRFSAERPKGSFSTLEIQRTEQGDSAMYLCASSPLRVAGGQETQYFGPGTRLLVL.

This clonotype has a handful of counts. The V gene is TRBV4-2, the J gene TRBJ1-6; a possible D gene is TRBD1 (5 bases). V dropped 1 base and J dropped 8 bases, with 9 bases sitting between them. Germline CDR1 reads LGHNA; CDR2 reads YNFKEQ. The CDR3 runs to 14 residues. This CDR3 reads CASSQVRGDSPLHF. CDR3 sequence (DNA): TGTGCCAGCAGCCAAGTAAGGGGAGATTCACCCCTCCACTTT.

In DNA, the CDR3 is TGTGCCAGCCACAGGAACACTGAAGCTTTCTTT. Amino acids: CASHRNTEAFF. V is TRBV6-4 and J is TRBJ1-1; D is undetermined. V was shortened by 8 bases and J by 1 base, with 5 bases between the two germline ends. CDR3 length: 11 amino acids. Per germline, CDR1 MRHNA and CDR2 SNTAGT.

This rearrangement joins TRBV7-2 to TRBJ2-2, with 10 positions matching TRBD2. The germline gives CDR1 SGHTA, CDR2 FQGNSA. There are 14 residues in the CDR3. V lost 7 bases and J lost 6; bases outside the gene matches: 5. CDR3 sequence reads: CASTSGGAAGELFF. DNA for the CDR3: TGTGCCAGCACCAGCGGGGGGGCTGCCGGGGAGCTGTTTTTT.

There are a few counts of this clonotype. The chain combines TRBV2 with TRBJ2-1; TRBD2 agrees at 11 bases. Trimming took 8 bases from V and 8 from J; bases not matched to a gene: 17. Germline V lookup: CDR1 SNHLY, CDR2 FYNNEI. The CDR3 contains 17 residues. DNA for the CDR3: TGTGCCAGCTCCGGGGGACTAGCGGAAAACCCAGGCGATGAGCAGTTCTTC. Its translation: CASSGGLAENPGDEQFF.

In its sample, this clonotype was seen a few times. The chain employs TRBV3-1 and TRBJ1-2; no clear D. Germline V gene sequence: CDR1 LGHDT, CDR2 YNNKEL (reference sequence). Trimming removed 4 bases from V and 5 bases from J, with 11 bases in between. The CDR3 length is 13 residues. CDR3 loop: CASSRREVYGYTF. The CDR3 nucleotides read TGTGCCAGCAGCCGAAGGGAAGTTTATGGCTACACCTTC.

The J gene is TRBJ2-7, the V gene TRBV9; weak D call: TRBD2 (6 bases). Germline CDR1 SGDLS, CDR2 YYNGEE. Trimming left V 2 bases short and J 0 bases short, with 15 bases between. The CDR3 has 16 residues. DNA of the CDR3: TGTGCCAGCAGCGTCCAGGCCGGGGGTTCCTCCTACGAGCAGTACTTC. Amino acid sequence: CASSVQAGGSSYEQYF.

This clonotype was observed at least ten times. CDR3 nucleotide sequence: TGCGCCAGCAGGCGGGGCACAGATACGCAGTATTTT. This gives the protein CASRRGTDTQYF. The chain couples TRBV5-1 to TRBJ2-3; D perhaps matches TRBD2 (5 bases). Trimming took off 5 bases at V and 1 base at J, with 5 bases between the two ends. This CDR3 comprises 12 residues. CDR1 and CDR2 from the germline V gene are SGHRS and YFSETQ.

The V and J genes are TRBV6-2 or TRBV6-3 and TRBJ2-6; TRBD1 might be the D (5 bases). The germline V gene has CDR1 MNHEY and CDR2 SVGEGT. V was trimmed by 1 base and J by 2 bases, leaving 15 bases between them. The CDR3 spans 18 residues. The CDR3 sequence: CASSYFSGKVAGANVLTF. The DNA for the CDR3 is TGTGCCAGCAGTTACTTTTCAGGGAAAGTTGCTGGGGCCAACGTCCTGACTTTC.

This clonotype was seen at least ten times. This chain connects TRBV7-9 to TRBJ2-1; TRBD2 aligns across 11 bases. Germline-derived CDR1 and CDR2 are SEHNR and FQNEAQ (reference sequence). V dropped 1 base and J dropped 5; count of bases not matched to a gene: 4. The CDR3 has 16 amino acids. This CDR3 reads CASSLDPGLADNEQFF. CDR3 nucleotide sequence: TGTGCCAGCAGCTTAGACCCGGGACTAGCGGACAATGAGCAGTTCTTC.

This clonotype turned up a few times. The chain recombines TRBV5-1 with TRBJ2-4; 7 positions agree with TRBD2. The V gene end was trimmed by 4 bases and the J gene end by 6 bases; junction bases not matched to a gene: 10. The V gene's germline CDR1 is SGHRS and CDR2 YFSETQ. The CDR3 covers 15 residues. The DNA of the CDR3 is TGCGCCAGCAGCCCCTCCTCGCGCGGGGGAAACATTCAGTACTTC. Its translation is CASSPSSRGGNIQYF.

This clonotype turned up a few times. The V and J genes are TRBV2 and TRBJ1-5; a possible D gene is TRBD1 (6 bases). Germline lookup yields CDR1 SNHLY and CDR2 FYNNEI. The CDR3 has 13 amino acids. The V end was cut by 10 bases, the J end by 9 bases, with 19 bases between. The CDR3 protein is CATNGGPVGPQHF. CDR3 sequence (DNA): TGTGCCACCAACGGGGGGCCCGTGGGGCCCCAGCATTTT.

In this sample, this clonotype turned up many times. The chain recombines TRBV29-1 with TRBJ2-7; D perhaps matches TRBD1 (6 bases). Germline loops: CDR1 SQVTM, CDR2 ANQGSEA. The CDR3 extends over 13 amino acids. The CDR3 DNA reads as TGCAGGTTAGACAGGTTCTACCCCCTCGAGCAGTACGTC. This gives the protein CRLDRFYPLEQYV.

CDR3 nucleotide sequence: TGTGCCAGCAGCCAGGGGCCGTTGGACACTGAAGCTTTCTTT. It translates to CASSQGPLDTEAFF. This chain joins TRBV3-1 and TRBJ1-1; D might be TRBD1 (5 bases). Trimming removed 3 bases at V and 3 bases at J, with 11 bases between. The CDR3 is 14 amino acids. The germline V gene encodes CDR1 LGHDT and CDR2 YNNKEL (reference sequence).

This clonotype has more than one count but fewer than ten. The V and J genes are TRBV3-1 and TRBJ2-1; 8 bases align to TRBD1. Per germline, CDR1 LGHDT and CDR2 YNNKEL (reference sequence). CDR3 size: 14 residues. J gave up 5 bases and V 6 bases, and 6 bases lay outside the gene matches. The DNA for the CDR3 is TGTGCCAGCAGGGAGACAGGGGACCACAATGAGCAGTTCTTC. Amino acids: CASRETGDHNEQFF.

The V call is TRBV5-1, the J call TRBJ2-4, with a possible D match to TRBD1 (7 bases). CDR1 is SGHRS, CDR2 YFSETQ, per germline. V lost 4 bases and J 2 bases, leaving 13 bases between the germline ends. This CDR3 contains 15 residues. The CDR3 DNA reads as TGCGCCAGCAGCCGGGGGACAGCACCCAAAAACATTCAGTACTTC. It is translated as CASSRGTAPKNIQYF.

V and J are TRBV6-1 and TRBJ2-7, with no clear D. The CDR3 extends over 14 amino acids. With 2 bases removed from V and 4 bases from J, the gap between germline ends came to 12 bases. CDR1 MNHNS and CDR2 SASEGT come from the germline V gene. The DNA of the CDR3 is TGTGCCAGCAGTGAACTCGGAAGGCGGTACGAGCAGTACGTC. Its protein product is CASSELGRRYEQYV.

This clonotype was detected only a few times. This chain links TRBV5-1 with TRBJ2-5; 8 bases match TRBD2. The CDR3 spans 14 residues. The V segment lost 4 bases and the J segment 0 bases; nucleotides outside the gene matches: 2. Germline V gene data show CDR1 as SGHRS and CDR2 as YFSETQ. The CDR3 sequence: CASSGGLDQETQYF. Here the CDR3 DNA reads TGCGCCAGCAGCGGGGGACTAGACCAAGAGACCCAGTACTTC.

There are a few counts of this clonotype. V is TRBV3-1 and J is TRBJ2-7; D possibly corresponds to TRBD2 (5 bases). Germline CDR1 reads LGHDT; CDR2 reads YNNKEL (reference sequence). Trimming stripped 0 bases from V and 6 bases from J, with 18 bases between. The CDR3 extends over 16 amino acids. Here the CDR3 DNA reads TGTGCCAGCAGCCAAGACCGGGGTCCTCTGGACTCCGAGCAGTACTTC. It is translated as CASSQDRGPLDSEQYF.

This clonotype occurred many times. The rearrangement uses TRBV7-9 and TRBJ2-5; the match to TRBD2 covers 7 bases. The length of the CDR3 is 14 residues. Germline-derived CDR1 and CDR2 are SEHNR and FQNEAQ (reference sequence). After removal of 5 bases from V and 7 bases from J, the junction contained 10 bases not matched to a gene. The CDR3 sequence: CASSRWEGLGTQYF. CDR3 nucleotide sequence: TGTGCCAGCAGCCGCTGGGAGGGCCTGGGGACCCAGTACTTC.

V is TRBV7-3 and J is TRBJ1-1; the match to TRBD1 covers 7 bases. The CDR3 contains 14 residues. Germline lookup yields CDR1 SGHTA and CDR2 FQGTGA. J gave up 2 bases and V 4 bases, and 4 bases lay outside the gene matches. The DNA of the CDR3 is TGTGCCAGCAGCTGGCAGGGGGACAACACTGAAGCTTTCTTT. Amino acids: CASSWQGDNTEAFF.

This clonotype has a count of ten or more. The junction does not match germline at one end; this may be a read error. The rearrangement joins TRBV7-9 to TRBJ2-5; 9 positions agree with TRBD2. The CDR3 covers 13 residues. Germline V CDR1 and CDR2: SEHNR, FQNEAQ (reference sequence). The CDR3 is CASSLAGVETQYF. CDR3 bases: TGTGCCAGCAGTTTAGCGGGGGTGGAGACCCAGTACTTC.

The V and J genes are TRBV10-3 and TRBJ2-1; 7 bases fit TRBD1. CDR3 length: 15 amino acids. Losses at the gene ends were 3 bases for V and 3 bases for J; bases not matched to a gene: 5. Germline V gene sequence: CDR1 ENHRY, CDR2 SYGVKD. CDR3 protein: CAISDEGAIYNEQFF. In DNA, the CDR3 is TGTGCCATCAGTGACGAGGGGGCGATCTACAATGAGCAGTTCTTC.

This clonotype was counted only a few times. The chain uses TRBV9 and TRBJ1-3; 7 nucleotides align to TRBD1. V was clipped by 0 bases and J by 4 bases; unmatched bases: 4. The CDR3 contains 15 residues. From germline, CDR1 is SGDLS and CDR2 YYNGEE. CDR3 amino acids: CASSVAGGFGNTIYF. The CDR3 DNA reads as TGTGCCAGCAGCGTAGCAGGGGGTTTCGGAAACACCATATATTTT.